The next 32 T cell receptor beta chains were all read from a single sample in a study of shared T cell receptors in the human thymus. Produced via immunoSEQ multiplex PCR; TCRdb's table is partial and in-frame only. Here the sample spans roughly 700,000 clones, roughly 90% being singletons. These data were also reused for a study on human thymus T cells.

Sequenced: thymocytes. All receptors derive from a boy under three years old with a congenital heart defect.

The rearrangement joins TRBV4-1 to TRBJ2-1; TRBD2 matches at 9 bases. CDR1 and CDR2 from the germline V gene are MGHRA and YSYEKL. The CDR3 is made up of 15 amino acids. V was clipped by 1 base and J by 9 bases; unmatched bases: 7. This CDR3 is CASSQVAGAACEQFF. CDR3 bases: TGCGCCAGCAGCCAAGTAGCGGGAGCCGCCTGTGAGCAGTTCTTC.

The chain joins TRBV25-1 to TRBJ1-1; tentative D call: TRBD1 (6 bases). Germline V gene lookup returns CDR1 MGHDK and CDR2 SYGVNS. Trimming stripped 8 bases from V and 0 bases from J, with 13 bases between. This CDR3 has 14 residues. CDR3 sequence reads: CASRGQILNTEAFF. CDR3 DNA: TGTGCCAGCCGCGGACAGATTTTGAACACTGAAGCTTTCTTT.

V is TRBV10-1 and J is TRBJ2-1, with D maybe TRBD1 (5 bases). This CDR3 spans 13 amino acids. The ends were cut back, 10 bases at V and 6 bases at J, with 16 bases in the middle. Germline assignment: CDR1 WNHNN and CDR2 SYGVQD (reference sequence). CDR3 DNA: TGCGCCACCGCGCAGGGCCCTTTCAATGAGCAGTTCTTC. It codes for CATAQGPFNEQFF.

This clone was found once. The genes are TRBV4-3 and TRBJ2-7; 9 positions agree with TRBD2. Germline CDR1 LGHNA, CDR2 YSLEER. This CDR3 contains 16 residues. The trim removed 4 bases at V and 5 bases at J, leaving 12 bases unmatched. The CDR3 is CASSPRDSGSIDEQYF. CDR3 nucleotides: TGCGCCAGCAGCCCCCGGGATAGCGGGAGTATCGACGAGCAGTACTTC.

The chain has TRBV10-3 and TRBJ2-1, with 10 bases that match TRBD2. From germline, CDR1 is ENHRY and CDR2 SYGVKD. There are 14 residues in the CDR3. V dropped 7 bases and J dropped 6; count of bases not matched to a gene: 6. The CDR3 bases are TGTGCCATCAAACCCCTAGCGGGAGCCAATGAGCAGTTCTTC. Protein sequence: CAIKPLAGANEQFF.

The CDR3 loop reads CASSRKAGQHTEAFF. Here the CDR3 DNA reads TGTGCCAGCAGCCGTAAGGCTGGACAGCACACTGAAGCTTTCTTT. The chain combines TRBV4-2 with TRBJ1-1; D may be TRBD1 (6 bases). This CDR3 is 15 amino acids long. The V end lost 4 bases, the J end lost 3 bases, and 15 bases lay between the germline ends. Germline V gene sequence: CDR1 LGHNA, CDR2 YNFKEQ.

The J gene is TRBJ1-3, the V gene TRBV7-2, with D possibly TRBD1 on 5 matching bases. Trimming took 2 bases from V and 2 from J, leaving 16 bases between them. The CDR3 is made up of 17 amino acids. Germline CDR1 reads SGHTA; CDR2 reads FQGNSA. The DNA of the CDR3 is TGTGCCAGCAGCTTACTTTACTCGGGGGTGGCTGGAAACACCATATATTTT. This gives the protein CASSLLYSGVAGNTIYF.

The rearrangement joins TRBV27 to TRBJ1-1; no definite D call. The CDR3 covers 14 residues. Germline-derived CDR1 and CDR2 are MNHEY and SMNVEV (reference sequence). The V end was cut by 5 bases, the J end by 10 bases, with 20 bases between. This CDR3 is CASSPPDGRGRAFF. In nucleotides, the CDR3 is TGTGCCAGCAGTCCCCCTGATGGGCGCGGGAGAGCTTTCTTT.

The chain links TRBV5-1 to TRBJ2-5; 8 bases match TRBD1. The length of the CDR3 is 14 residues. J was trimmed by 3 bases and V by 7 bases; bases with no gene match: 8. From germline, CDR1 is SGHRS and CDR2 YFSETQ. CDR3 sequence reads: CASAPLTGEETQYF. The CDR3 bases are TGCGCCAGCGCCCCCTTGACAGGGGAAGAGACCCAGTACTTC.

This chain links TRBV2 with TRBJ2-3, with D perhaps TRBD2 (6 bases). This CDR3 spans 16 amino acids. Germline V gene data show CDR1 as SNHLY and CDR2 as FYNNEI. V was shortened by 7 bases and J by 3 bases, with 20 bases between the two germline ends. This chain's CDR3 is CASTPWAAGRTDTQYF. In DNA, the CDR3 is TGTGCCAGCACTCCGTGGGCGGCAGGGAGGACAGATACGCAGTATTTT.

CDR3 nucleotides: TGTGCCAGCAGCACAGGGCCGGATACGCAGTATTTT. Protein product: CASSTGPDTQYF. The chain is built from TRBV27 and TRBJ2-3; TRBD1 is a possible D gene (6 bases). The CDR3 covers 12 residues. V lost 6 bases, J lost 6 bases, and 10 bases lay in between. The germline gives CDR1 MNHEY, CDR2 SMNVEV (reference sequence).

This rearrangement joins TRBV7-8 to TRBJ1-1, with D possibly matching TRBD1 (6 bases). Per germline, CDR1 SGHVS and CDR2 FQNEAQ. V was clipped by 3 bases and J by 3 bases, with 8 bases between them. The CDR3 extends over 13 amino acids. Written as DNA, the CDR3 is TGTGCCAGCAGCTTCTACAGGGACACTGAAGCTTTCTTT. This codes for CASSFYRDTEAFF.

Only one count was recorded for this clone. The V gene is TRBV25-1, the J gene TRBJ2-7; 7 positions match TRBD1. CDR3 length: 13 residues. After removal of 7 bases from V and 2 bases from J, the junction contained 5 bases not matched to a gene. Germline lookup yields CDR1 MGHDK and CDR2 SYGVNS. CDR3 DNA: TGTGCCAGCAACCCGGGACAGACCTACGAGCAGTACTTC. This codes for CASNPGQTYEQYF.

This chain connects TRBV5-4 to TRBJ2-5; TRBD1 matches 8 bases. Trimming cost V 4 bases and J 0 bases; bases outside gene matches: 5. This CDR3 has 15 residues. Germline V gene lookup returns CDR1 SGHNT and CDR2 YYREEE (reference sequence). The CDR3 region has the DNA TGTGCCAGCAGCCAGGACAGGGAGTACCAAGAGACCCAGTACTTC. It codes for CASSQDREYQETQYF.

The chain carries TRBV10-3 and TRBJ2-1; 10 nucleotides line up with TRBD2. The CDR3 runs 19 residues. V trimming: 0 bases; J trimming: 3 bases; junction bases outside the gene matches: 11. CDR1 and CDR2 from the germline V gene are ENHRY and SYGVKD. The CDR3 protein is CAISESANPGLARYNEQFF. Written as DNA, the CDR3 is TGTGCCATCAGTGAGTCTGCTAATCCGGGACTAGCGCGCTACAATGAGCAGTTCTTC.

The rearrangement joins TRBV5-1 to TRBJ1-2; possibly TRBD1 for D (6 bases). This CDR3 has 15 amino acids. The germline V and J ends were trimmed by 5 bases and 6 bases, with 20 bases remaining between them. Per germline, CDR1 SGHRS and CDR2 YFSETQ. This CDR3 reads CASRPGPPGANGYTF. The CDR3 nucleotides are TGCGCCAGCAGACCCGGCCCCCCAGGGGCGAATGGCTACACCTTC.

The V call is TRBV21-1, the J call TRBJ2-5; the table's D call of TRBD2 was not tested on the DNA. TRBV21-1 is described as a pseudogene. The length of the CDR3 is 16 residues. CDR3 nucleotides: TGTGCCAGCAGCCAGTCTAGGGCGGGACCACGGGAGACCCAGTACTTC. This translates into CASSQSRAGPRETQYF.

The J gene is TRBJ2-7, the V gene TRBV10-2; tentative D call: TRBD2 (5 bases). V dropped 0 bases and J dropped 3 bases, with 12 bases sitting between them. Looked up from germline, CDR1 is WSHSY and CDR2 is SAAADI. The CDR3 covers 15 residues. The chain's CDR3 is CASSESLGADYEQYF. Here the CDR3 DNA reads TGCGCCAGCAGTGAGTCGCTAGGAGCGGACTACGAGCAGTACTTC.

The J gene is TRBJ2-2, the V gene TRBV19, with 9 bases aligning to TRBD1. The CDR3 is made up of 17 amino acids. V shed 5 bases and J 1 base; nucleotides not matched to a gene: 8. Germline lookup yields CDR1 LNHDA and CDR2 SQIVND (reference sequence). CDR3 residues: CASSFPRDRENTGELFF. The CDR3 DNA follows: TGTGCCAGTAGTTTCCCTAGGGACAGGGAGAACACCGGGGAGCTGTTTTTT.

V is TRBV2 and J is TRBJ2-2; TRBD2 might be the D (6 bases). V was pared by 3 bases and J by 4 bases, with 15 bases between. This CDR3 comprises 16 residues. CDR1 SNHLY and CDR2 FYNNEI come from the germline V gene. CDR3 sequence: CASSDSRERGTGELFF. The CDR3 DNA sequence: TGTGCCAGCAGTGATAGTCGGGAGAGGGGCACCGGGGAGCTGTTTTTT.

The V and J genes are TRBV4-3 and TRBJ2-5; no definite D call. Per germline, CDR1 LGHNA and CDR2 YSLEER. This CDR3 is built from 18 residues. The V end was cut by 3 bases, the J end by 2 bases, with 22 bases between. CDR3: CASSQEVPQTTMQETQYF. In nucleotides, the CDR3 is TGCGCCAGCAGCCAGGAAGTCCCCCAGACCACTATGCAAGAGACCCAGTACTTC.

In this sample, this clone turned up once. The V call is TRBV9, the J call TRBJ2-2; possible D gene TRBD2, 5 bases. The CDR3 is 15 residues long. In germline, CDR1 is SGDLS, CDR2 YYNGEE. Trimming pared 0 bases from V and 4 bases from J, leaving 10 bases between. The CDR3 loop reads CASSVEASITGELFF. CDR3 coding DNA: TGTGCCAGCAGCGTAGAAGCTAGCATCACCGGGGAGCTGTTTTTT.

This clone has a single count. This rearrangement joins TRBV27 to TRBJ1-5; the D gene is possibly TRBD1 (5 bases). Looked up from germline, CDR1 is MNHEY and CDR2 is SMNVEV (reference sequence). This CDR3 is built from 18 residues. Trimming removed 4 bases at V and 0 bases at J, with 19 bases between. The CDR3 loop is CASSSHPPTGYSNQPQHF. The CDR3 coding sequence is TGTGCCAGCAGTTCTCATCCGCCCACAGGTTATAGCAATCAGCCCCAGCATTTT.

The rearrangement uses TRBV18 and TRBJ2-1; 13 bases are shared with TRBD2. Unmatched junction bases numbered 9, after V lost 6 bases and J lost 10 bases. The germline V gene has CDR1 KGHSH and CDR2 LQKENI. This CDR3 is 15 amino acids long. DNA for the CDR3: TGTGCCAGCTCGCAGACTAGCGGGAGGTTAGGCGAGCAGTTCTTC. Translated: CASSQTSGRLGEQFF.

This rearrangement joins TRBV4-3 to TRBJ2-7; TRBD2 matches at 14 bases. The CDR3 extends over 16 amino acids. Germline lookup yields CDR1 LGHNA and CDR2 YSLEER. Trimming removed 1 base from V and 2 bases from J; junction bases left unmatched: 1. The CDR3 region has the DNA TGCGCCAGCAGCCAAGGGACTAGCGGGGGGACCTACGAGCAGTACTTC. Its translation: CASSQGTSGGTYEQYF.

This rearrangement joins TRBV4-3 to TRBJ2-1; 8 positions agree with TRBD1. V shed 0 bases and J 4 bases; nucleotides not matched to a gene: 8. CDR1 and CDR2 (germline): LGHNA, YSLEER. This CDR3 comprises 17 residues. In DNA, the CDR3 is TGCGCCAGCAGCCAAGATCGCCCCGGGACAGGTTACAATGAGCAGTTCTTC. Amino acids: CASSQDRPGTGYNEQFF.

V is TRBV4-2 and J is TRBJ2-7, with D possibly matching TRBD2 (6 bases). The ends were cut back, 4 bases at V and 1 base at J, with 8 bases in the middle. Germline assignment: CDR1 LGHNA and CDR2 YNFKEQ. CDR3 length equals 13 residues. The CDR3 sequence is CASSLGLSYEQYF. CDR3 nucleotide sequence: TGTGCCAGCAGCCTTGGACTATCCTACGAGCAGTACTTC.

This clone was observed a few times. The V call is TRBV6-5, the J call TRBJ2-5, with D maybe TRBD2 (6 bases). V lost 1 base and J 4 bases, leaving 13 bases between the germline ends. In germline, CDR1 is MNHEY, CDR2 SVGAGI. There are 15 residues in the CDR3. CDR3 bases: TGTGCCAGCAGTTACTTAAGGGGAGGTGGAGAGACCCAGTACTTC. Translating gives CASSYLRGGGETQYF.

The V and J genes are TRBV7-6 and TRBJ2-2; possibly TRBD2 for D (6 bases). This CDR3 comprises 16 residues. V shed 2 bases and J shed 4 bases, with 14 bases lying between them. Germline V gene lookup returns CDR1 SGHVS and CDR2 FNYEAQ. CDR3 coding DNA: TGTGCCAGCAGCTTACGAGGGAGGCGGGTCACCGGGGAGCTGTTTTTT. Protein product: CASSLRGRRVTGELFF.

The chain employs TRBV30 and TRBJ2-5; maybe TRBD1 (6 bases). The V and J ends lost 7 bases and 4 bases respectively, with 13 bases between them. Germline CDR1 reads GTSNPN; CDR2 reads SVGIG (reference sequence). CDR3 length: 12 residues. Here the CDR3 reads CAYRTALETQYF. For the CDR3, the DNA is TGTGCCTACCGGACAGCTCTAGAGACCCAGTACTTC.

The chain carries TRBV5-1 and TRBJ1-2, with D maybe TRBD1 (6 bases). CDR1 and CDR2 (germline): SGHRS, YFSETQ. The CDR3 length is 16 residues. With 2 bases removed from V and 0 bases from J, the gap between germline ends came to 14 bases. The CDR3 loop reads CASSFMGAFSNYGYTF. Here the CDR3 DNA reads TGCGCCAGCAGCTTTATGGGGGCCTTTTCTAACTATGGCTACACCTTC.

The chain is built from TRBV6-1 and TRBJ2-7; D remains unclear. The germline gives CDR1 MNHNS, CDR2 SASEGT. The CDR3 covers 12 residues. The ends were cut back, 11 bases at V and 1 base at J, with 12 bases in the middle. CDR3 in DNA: TGTGCCGTAACGGCGGCTTCCTACGAGCAGTACTTC. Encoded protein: CAVTAASYEQYF.